The rows below give T cell receptor beta chains drawn from one sample of a study of control samples from healthy donors and cancer patients. TCRdb keeps only in-frame clones here, not all; method: immunoSEQ multiplex PCR. In the table there are around 250,000 clones, over 70% of which are singletons. Sample: PBMCs. These receptors all stem from a woman in her sixties or seventies with lung cancer. The CDR3 runs from the conserved cysteine through the conserved F or W. A D gene is named only where the DNA matches it firmly. Clone size is given for some rows only: seen once, a few or many times, or a class if the clone is expanded.

.,TRBJ2-5,.,TRBV5-1,TGCGCCAGCAGCTACCGGTTCGGGGGGCGTGGGGAGACCCAGTACTTC,CASSYRFGGRGETQYF
.,TRBJ2-7,.,TRBV2,TGTGCCAGCAGTTATGGACTGGCGTACGAGCAGTACTTC,CASSYGLAYEQYF
.,TRBJ2-7,.,TRBV5-1,TGCGCCAGCAGCTTGTCCGGCGGAACCACTACCTACGAGCAGTACTTC,CASSLSGGTTTYEQYF
.,TRBJ2-4,.,TRBV30,TGTGCCTGGAGGACCCTAGCCAAAAACATTCAGTACTTC,CAWRTLAKNIQYF
TRBD1,TRBJ1-1,once,TRBV3-1/TRBV3-2,TGTGCCAGCAGACGGGCGGGACAGGGGCTGAACACTGAAGCTTTCTTT,CASRRAGQGLNTEAFF
.,TRBJ1-5,.,TRBV7-3,TGTGCCAGCAGCTTAGAGGGCAGGTGGGGCAACTTTAGCAATCAGCCCCAGCATTTT,CASSLEGRWGNFSNQPQHF
.,TRBJ1-1,.,TRBV5-1,TGCGCCAGCAGCTTGGGTCACCTCCGGGCATTT,CASSLGHLRAF
TRBD1,TRBJ1-3,once,TRBV2,TGTGCCAGCAGTGGACGACAGGGAAGTAGCTCTGGAAACACCATATATTTT,CASSGRQGSSSGNTIYF
.,TRBJ1-2,.,TRBV5-1,TGCGCCAGCAGCTTGGCCCAGGCGGGATATGGCTACACCTTC,CASSLAQAGYGYTF
TRBD1,TRBJ1-5,.,TRBV19,TGTGCCAGTAGTGTGCCGGGACAGGGGGTTTATAGCAATCAGCCCCAGCATTTT,CASSVPGQGVYSNQPQHF
.,TRBJ2-3,.,TRBV11-2,TGTGCCAGCAGCTTAGTGTCAGGGACCACCACAGATACGCAGTATTTT,CASSLVSGTTTDTQYF
.,TRBJ1-1,.,TRBV18,TGTGCCAGCTCACCAACGCCCCAACCCATGAACACTGAAGCTTTCTTT,CASSPTPQPMNTEAFF
TRBD1,TRBJ1-4,.,TRBV28,TGTGCCAGCCTGGACAGGCCTTATAATGAAAAACTGTTTTTT,CASLDRPYNEKLFF
.,TRBJ2-5,few,TRBV6-4,TGTGCCAGCAGTGACCCGTCGGGTCAGACCAAGCTGTACCAAGAGACCCAGTACTTC,CASSDPSGQTKLYQETQYF
TRBD1,TRBJ1-2,.,TRBV6-6,TGTGCCAGCAGGTTCGGACAGGGTGACTATGGCTACACCTTC,CASRFGQGDYGYTF
TRBD1,TRBJ1-4,.,TRBV7-9,TGTGCCAGCAGCCCAGGGACAGATAATAATGAAAAACTGTTTTTT,CASSPGTDNNEKLFF
.,TRBJ2-2,.,TRBV2,TGTGCCAGCAGTGTTGGGAACACCGGGGAGCTGTTTTTT,CASSVGNTGELFF
.,TRBJ2-1,.,TRBV12-3/TRBV12-4,TGTGCCAGCAGTTTGGCCCTCGGAGAGCAGTTCTTC,CASSLALGEQFF
TRBD2,TRBJ2-3,.,TRBV6-2/TRBV6-3,TGTGCCAGCAGTTACCGGAGCGGGGGCACAGATACGCAGTATTTT,CASSYRSGGTDTQYF
TRBD1,TRBJ1-6,once,TRBV10-3,TGTGCCATCAGGGGGGACAGCCTCAATTCACCCCTCCACTTT,CAIRGDSLNSPLHF
.,TRBJ2-7,.,TRBV6-5,TGTGCCAGCAGCATGAATAGAGACGAGCAGTACTTC,CASSMNRDEQYF
.,TRBJ1-1,.,TRBV3-1/TRBV3-2,TGTGCCAGCAGCCAAATGGACGGTGAAGCTTTCTTT,CASSQMDGEAFF
TRBD1,TRBJ2-7,.,TRBV11-2,TGTGCCAGCAGCTCGGACAGGGTGGCCTACGAGCAGTACTTC,CASSSDRVAYEQYF
TRBD1,TRBJ2-7,.,TRBV10-2,TGCGCCAGCAGAACCGGGACAGGGGGTGTCTACGAGCAGTACTTC,CASRTGTGGVYEQYF
TRBD1,TRBJ1-6,.,TRBV7-6,TGTGCCAGCAGCTTAGTAAGGGGGCAAGATTCACCCCTCCACTTT,CASSLVRGQDSPLHF
.,TRBJ1-5,once,TRBV30,TGTGCCTCGGGGGAGGGGCTATATAGCAATCAGCCCCAGCATTTT,CASGEGLYSNQPQHF
TRBD2,TRBJ2-7,.,TRBV28,TGTGCCAGCAGTCGTCAACTAGCGGGACAATACGAGCAGTACTTC,CASSRQLAGQYEQYF
.,TRBJ2-7,once,TRBV2,TGTGCCAGCGCAGCCAGCTCCTACGAGCAGTACTTC,CASAASSYEQYF
TRBD2,TRBJ2-3,once,TRBV11-2,TGTGCCAGCACCCCACTAGCGGGAGGTTACGGGGATACGCAGTATTTT,CASTPLAGGYGDTQYF
.,TRBJ2-5,.,TRBV3-1/TRBV3-2,TGTGCCAGCAGAAAAACGATAGAGGGGGAGACCCAGTACTTC,CASRKTIEGETQYF
.,TRBJ2-1,.,TRBV2,TGTGCCAGCAGTCTCGCCCGGACCCCAAGCTCCTACAATGAGCAGTTCTTC,CASSLARTPSSYNEQFF
.,TRBJ1-1,.,TRBV6-5,TGTGCCAGCAAGAAGCCCCAGAACACTGAAGCTTTCTTT,CASKKPQNTEAFF
.,TRBJ1-3,.,TRBV6-5,TGTGCCAGCAGTTACGGCCCTGGAAACACCATATATTTT,CASSYGPGNTIYF
.,TRBJ2-1,.,TRBV5-3,TGTGCCAGAAGCACTACTGGACGGCCCTCGTACAATGAGCAGTTCTTC,CARSTTGRPSYNEQFF